The text below deals with one T cell receptor beta chain. Its cognate antigen has yet to be identified. No quality values exist for individual bases; no much larger clone is one base distant. The CDR3 goes from the cysteine to the phenylalanine over 12 residues. CDR3 DNA is the only sequence kept; it has 36 bases, read in frame from the first base. Relative to germline, V is 6 bases shorter and J is 0 bases shorter, with 6 bases between their ends. The germline V gene yields MNHEY for CDR1 and SVGAGI for CDR2. The immunoSEQ Assay, a bias-controlled multiplex PCR, was used to amplify TCRbeta CDR3 regions from genomic DNA. As for the authors' bioinformatics: The number of nucleated cells in each sample was estimated from the amplification of reference gene primers within the assay. Sequence reads were collapsed and filtered to measure the absolute abundance of every unique TCRbeta CDR3 rearrangement. For each sample, productive Simpson clonality was calculated as the square root of Simpson's diversity index over productive rearrangements. In its TCRdb copy, this immuneACCESS table keeps in-frame sequences only and misses some clones. Where compared with another copy, unresolved V genes explain less than half of these, and the others have no known cause. V, J and clone size reflect that table, while D and trimming were determined from the DNA. The sample has some 190,000 clones on record, roughly 85% of them singletons. 8% to 11% of the sample goes to the ten largest clones.

This entry belongs to a study of blood T cell repertoires in COVID-19 (dated by TCRdb to about 2020). Regarding the complete study: The collaborator samples originated in the United States, Italy and Spain and spanned the acute and convalescent phases of COVID-19. The prospective study material was composed of cDNA or gDNA derived from T cells, B-cell-depleted T cells, or PBMCs. Subjects who had been exposed to COVID-19, were actively infected with it, or had recovered from it provided the deeply sampled blood TCRbeta repertoires that made up the dataset. The repertoires were released in a freely available public database intended as a resource for research on the immune response to SARS-CoV-2. The samples were drawn from the first 160 participants of the ongoing ImmuneRACE study and from roughly 1,300 subjects provided by 6 global collaborators. The sample metadata nearly always contained a de-identified subject ID, COVID-19 status, age in years and sex. Where available, HLA class I and class II types were obtained from metadata supplied by the sample provider rather than from assay-based typing.

Collaborating institutions collected whole blood in K2EDTA tubes following their own protocols. Collaborator samples were shipped for TCRbeta analysis as frozen whole blood, isolated PBMCs, or DNA extracted from either sample type. Points the paper makes about the study in general: The amount of clinical and demographic metadata varied by source and participant and was provided uncurated.

Sequenced sample: peripheral blood. The chain is encoded by TRBV6-5 joined to TRBJ2-7; no confident D gene assignment can be made. The origin of this receptor is a woman at least 80 years old with active or convalescent COVID-19. The CDR3 region reads CASRTFSYEQYF. Here is the DNA: TGTGCCAGCAGGACTTTCTCCTACGAGCAGTACTTC.